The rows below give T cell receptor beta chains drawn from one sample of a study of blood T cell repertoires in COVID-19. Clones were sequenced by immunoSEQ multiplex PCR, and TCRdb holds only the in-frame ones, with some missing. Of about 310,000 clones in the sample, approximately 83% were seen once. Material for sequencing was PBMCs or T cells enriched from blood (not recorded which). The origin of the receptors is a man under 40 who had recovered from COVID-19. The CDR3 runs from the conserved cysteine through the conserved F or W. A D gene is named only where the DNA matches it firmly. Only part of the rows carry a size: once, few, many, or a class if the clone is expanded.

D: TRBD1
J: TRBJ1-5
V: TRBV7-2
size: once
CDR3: CASRDLTGSGNQPQHF
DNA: TGTGCCAGCAGAGATTTGACAGGGTCGGGCAATCAGCCCCAGCATTTT

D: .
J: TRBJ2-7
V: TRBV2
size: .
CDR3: CASIREIGIGEQYF
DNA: TGTGCCAGCATTCGGGAGATAGGGATCGGCGAGCAGTACTTC

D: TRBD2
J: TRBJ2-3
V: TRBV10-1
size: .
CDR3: CASSPGGTMDTQYF
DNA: TGCGCCAGCAGTCCGGGGGGAACTATGGATACGCAGTATTTT

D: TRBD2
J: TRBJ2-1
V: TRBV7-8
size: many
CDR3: CASSLGARGGLGEQFF
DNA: TGTGCCAGCAGCTTAGGGGCGCGGGGGGGCCTAGGTGAGCAGTTCTTC

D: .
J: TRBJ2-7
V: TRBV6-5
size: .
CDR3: CASRDSYEQYF
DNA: TGTGCCAGCAGGGACAGCTACGAGCAGTACTTC

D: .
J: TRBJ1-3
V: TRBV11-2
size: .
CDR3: CASSITGNLRSGNTIYF
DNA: TGTGCCAGCAGCATTACAGGGAACCTTCGCTCTGGAAACACCATATATTTT

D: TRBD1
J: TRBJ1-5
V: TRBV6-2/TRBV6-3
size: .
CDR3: CASSPGGGRGRQPQHF
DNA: TGTGCCAGCAGTCCCGGGGGGGGCAGGGGGAGACAGCCCCAGCATTTT

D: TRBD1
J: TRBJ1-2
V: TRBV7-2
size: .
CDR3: CASSTGQGRIGYGYTF
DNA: TGTGCCAGCAGCACGGGACAGGGGAGGATTGGCTATGGCTACACCTTC

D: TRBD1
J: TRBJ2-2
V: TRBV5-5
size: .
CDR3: CASSRDRATGELFF
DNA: TGTGCCAGCAGCCGGGACAGGGCCACCGGGGAGCTGTTTTTT

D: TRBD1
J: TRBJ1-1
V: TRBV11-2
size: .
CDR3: CASSRDRASEAFF
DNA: TGTGCCAGCAGCCGAGACAGGGCCAGTGAAGCTTTCTTT

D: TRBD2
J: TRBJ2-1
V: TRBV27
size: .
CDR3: CASSLRTSGGVPYNEQFF
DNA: TGTGCCAGCAGTCTCCGGACTAGCGGGGGAGTCCCCTACAATGAGCAGTTCTTC

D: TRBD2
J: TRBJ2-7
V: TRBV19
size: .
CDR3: CASSIFSPGSSGYRQYF
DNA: TGTGCCAGTAGTATCTTTTCTCCAGGGTCTAGCGGGTATCGGCAGTACTTC

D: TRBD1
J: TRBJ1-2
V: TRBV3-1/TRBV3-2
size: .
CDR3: CASSQAGQTYGYTF
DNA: TGTGCCAGCAGCCAAGCGGGACAGACGTATGGCTACACCTTC

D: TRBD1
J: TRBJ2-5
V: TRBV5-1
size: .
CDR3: CASSPDRVGQETQYF
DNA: TGCGCCAGCAGCCCGGACAGGGTGGGCCAAGAGACCCAGTACTTC

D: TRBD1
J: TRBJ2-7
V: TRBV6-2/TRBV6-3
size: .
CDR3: CASSDGQAGAYEQYF
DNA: TGTGCCAGCAGCGACGGACAGGCCGGAGCCTACGAGCAGTACTTC

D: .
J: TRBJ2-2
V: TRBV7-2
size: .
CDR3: CASSFFSLGQTRTGELFF
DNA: TGTGCCAGCAGCTTTTTTTCTCTCGGACAGACTCGCACCGGGGAGCTGTTTTTT

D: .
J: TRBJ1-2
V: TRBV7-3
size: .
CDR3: CASSLFAGSNYGYTF
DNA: TGTGCCAGCAGCTTATTTGCAGGATCTAACTATGGCTACACCTTC

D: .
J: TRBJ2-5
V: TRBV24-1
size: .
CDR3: CATSGPDSSSETQYF
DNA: TGTGCCACCAGTGGACCGGACAGCAGTTCGGAGACCCAGTACTTC

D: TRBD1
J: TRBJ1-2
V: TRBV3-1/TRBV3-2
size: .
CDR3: CASSNRGTGSYGYTF
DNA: TGTGCCAGCAGCAATCGAGGGACAGGGAGCTATGGCTACACCTTC

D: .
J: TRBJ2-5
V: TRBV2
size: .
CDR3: CASRLMKQETQYF
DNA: TGTGCCAGCAGACTCATGAAGCAAGAGACCCAGTACTTC

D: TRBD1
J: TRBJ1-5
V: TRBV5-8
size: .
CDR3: CASSPGQAGQPQHF
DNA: TGTGCCAGCAGCCCAGGACAGGCGGGTCAGCCCCAGCATTTT

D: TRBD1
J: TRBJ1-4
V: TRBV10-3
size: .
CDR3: CAISQGQANEKLFF
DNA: TGTGCCATCAGTCAGGGACAGGCAAATGAAAAACTGTTTTTT

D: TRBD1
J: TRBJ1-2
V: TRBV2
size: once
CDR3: CASGGQGGGYTF
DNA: TGTGCCAGCGGTGGACAGGGGGGCGGCTACACCTTC

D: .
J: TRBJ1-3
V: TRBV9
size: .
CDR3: CASSLEGTGNTIYF
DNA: TGTGCCAGCAGCCTCGAGGGCACTGGAAACACCATATATTTT

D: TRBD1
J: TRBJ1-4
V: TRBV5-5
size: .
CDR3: CASSGNRGGLEKLFF
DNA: TGTGCCAGCAGCGGGAACAGGGGAGGTTTGGAAAAACTGTTTTTT

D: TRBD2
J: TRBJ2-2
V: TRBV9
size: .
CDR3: CASSVAGLGNGGELFF
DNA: TGTGCCAGCAGCGTAGCTGGACTAGGGAACGGCGGGGAGCTGTTTTTT

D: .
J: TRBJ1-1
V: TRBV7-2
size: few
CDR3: CASSFGGVNTEAFF
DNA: TGTGCCAGCAGCTTCGGCGGGGTGAACACTGAAGCTTTCTTT

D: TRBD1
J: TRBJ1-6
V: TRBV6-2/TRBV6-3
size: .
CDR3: CASSYGTVGSPLHF
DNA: TGTGCCAGCAGTTACGGGACAGTGGGTTCACCCCTCCACTTT

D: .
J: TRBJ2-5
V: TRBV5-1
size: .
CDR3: CASSLRSSPGETQYF
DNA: TGCGCCAGCAGCTTGAGATCATCCCCAGGGGAGACCCAGTACTTC

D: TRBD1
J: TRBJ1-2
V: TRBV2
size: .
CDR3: CASRRGGTGNGYTF
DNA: TGTGCCAGCAGGCGGGGAGGGACAGGCAACGGCTACACCTTC

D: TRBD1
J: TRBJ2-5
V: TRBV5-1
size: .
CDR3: CASSLGQGAIETQYF
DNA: TGCGCCAGCAGCTTAGGCCAGGGGGCTATAGAGACCCAGTACTTC

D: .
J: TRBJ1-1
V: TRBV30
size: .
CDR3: CACQPGSPEAFF
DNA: TGTGCCTGTCAGCCGGGTAGTCCTGAAGCTTTCTTT

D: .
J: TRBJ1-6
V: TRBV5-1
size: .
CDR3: CASSSEWSNSPLHF
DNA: TGCGCCAGCAGCTCCGAGTGGAGTAATTCACCCCTCCACTTT

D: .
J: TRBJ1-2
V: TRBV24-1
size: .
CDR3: CATSDLGTRGYTF
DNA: TGTGCCACCAGTGATTTGGGAACTAGAGGCTACACCTTC

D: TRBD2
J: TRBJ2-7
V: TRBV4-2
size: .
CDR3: CASSQGPGTRGYEQYF
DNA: TGTGCCAGCAGCCAAGGGCCCGGGACTAGGGGGTACGAGCAGTACTTC

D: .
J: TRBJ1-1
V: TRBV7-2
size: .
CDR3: CASSRYSSAFF
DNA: TGTGCCAGCAGCCGATATAGTTCAGCTTTCTTT

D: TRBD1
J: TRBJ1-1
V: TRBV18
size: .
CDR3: CASSPPAGGAFF
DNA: TGTGCCAGCTCACCACCGGCAGGGGGCGCTTTCTTT

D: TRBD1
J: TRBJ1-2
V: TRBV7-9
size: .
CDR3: CASSSTGAPGYGYTF
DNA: TGTGCCAGCAGCTCCACAGGGGCGCCCGGCTATGGCTACACCTTC

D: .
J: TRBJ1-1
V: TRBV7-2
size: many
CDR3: CASSPRQVNTEAFF
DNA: TGTGCCAGCAGCCCGAGGCAAGTGAACACTGAAGCTTTCTTT

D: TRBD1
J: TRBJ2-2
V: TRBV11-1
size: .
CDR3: CASSHDRATGELFF
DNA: TGTGCCAGCAGCCACGACAGGGCTACCGGGGAGCTGTTTTTT

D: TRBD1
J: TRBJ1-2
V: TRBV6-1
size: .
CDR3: CASSDVRTGTGNYGYTF
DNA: TGTGCCAGCAGTGACGTTAGAACCGGGACAGGGAACTATGGCTACACCTTC

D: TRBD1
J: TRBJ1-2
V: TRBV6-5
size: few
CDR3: CASSSRDRVSYGYTF
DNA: TGTGCCAGCAGTTCCCGGGACAGGGTGAGCTATGGCTACACCTTC

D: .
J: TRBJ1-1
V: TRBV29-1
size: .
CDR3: CSVGGGSLEAFF
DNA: TGCAGCGTTGGAGGAGGATCCCTTGAAGCTTTCTTT

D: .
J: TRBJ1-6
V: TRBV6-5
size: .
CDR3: CASSYRDSPLHF
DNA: TGTGCCAGCAGCTACAGAGATTCACCCCTCCACTTT

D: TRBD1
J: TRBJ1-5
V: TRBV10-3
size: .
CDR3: CAISEFQDRGHQPQHF
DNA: TGTGCCATCAGTGAGTTTCAGGACAGGGGCCATCAGCCCCAGCATTTT

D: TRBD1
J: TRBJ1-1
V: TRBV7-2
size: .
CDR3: CASSLDRPEAFF
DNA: TGTGCCAGCAGCCTGGACAGGCCTGAAGCTTTCTTT

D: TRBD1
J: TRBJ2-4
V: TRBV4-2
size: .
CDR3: CASSPGTVLAKNIQYF
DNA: TGTGCCAGCAGCCCAGGGACAGTCCTAGCCAAAAACATTCAGTACTTC

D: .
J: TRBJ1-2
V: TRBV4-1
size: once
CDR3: CASSQDRDSGGYTF
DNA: TGCGCCAGCAGCCAAGACAGGGATTCTGGCGGCTACACCTTC

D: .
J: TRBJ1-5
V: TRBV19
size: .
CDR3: CASSRGQGSQPQHF
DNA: TGTGCCAGTAGTAGGGGGCAGGGGAGCCAGCCCCAGCATTTT

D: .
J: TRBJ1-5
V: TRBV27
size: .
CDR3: CASSFGAGVGQPQHF
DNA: TGTGCCAGCAGTTTTGGGGCGGGGGTCGGTCAGCCCCAGCATTTT

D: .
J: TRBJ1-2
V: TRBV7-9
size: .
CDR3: CASSQGGNYGYTF
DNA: TGTGCCAGCAGCCAGGGAGGAAACTATGGCTACACCTTC

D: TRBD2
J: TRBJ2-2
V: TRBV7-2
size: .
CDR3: CASRLYSGKNTGELFF
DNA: TGTGCCAGCAGACTATATAGCGGGAAGAACACCGGGGAGCTGTTTTTT